What follows is one T cell receptor (beta chain) and its context. The antigen is not known. CDR3 length equals 15 residues. The germline CDR1 and CDR2 sequences are SNHLY and FYNNEI. V was clipped by 5 bases and J by 5 bases, with 18 bases between them. Sequencing depth was up to 500,000 reads per sample. Sequencing used immunoSEQ multiplex PCR; TCRdb keeps in-frame clones, though not all of them. The sample consists of about 16,000 clones, roughly three quarters of them appearing once. During colonoscopy, one to two rectal pinch biopsies were collected. The sample is drawn from a study of pediatric ulcerative colitis. Notes on the study in general: Compared with controls, ulcerative colitis showed greater blood-rectum clone sharing.

The specimen was gut tissue. The TCR comes from a boy younger than 18 who was a control in a study of pediatric ulcerative colitis. V is TRBV2 and J is TRBJ1-1; D is unclear. The CDR3 nucleotides read TGTGCCAGCAGTCCCGAAGCCCGAGGACTAACTGAAGCTTTCTTT. Translation gives CASSPEARGLTEAFF.